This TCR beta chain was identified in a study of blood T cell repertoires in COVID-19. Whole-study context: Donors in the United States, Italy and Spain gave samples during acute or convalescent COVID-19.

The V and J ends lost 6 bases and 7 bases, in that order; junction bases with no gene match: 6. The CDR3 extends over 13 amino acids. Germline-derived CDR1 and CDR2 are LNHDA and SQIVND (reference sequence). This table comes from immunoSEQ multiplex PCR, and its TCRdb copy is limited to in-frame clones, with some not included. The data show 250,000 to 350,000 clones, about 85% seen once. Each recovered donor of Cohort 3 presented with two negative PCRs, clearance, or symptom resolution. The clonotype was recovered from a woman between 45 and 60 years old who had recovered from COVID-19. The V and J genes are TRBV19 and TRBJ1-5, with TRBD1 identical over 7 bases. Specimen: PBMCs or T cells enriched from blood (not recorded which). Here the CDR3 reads CASRREDRQPQHF. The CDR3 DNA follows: TGTGCCAGTAGGCGAGAGGACAGGCAGCCCCAGCATTTT.